These 30 T cell receptor beta chains originate from one sample sequenced in a study of long-term antiretroviral therapy in people with HIV (dated by TCRdb to 2022 to 2024). The immunoSEQ hsTCRB v3.0 assay was used at survey level resolution for TRB variable region sequencing. TCRdb took over this immuneACCESS table, retaining in-frame rearrangements with V and J assigned. Such tables are incomplete; in checked studies, under half of the missing clones stem from an unresolved V gene, and the remainder is unexplained. This sample is represented by tens of thousands of clones; around 83% of them were singletons. The biggest ten clones account for less than 6% of the sample. Sample: unsorted PBMCs, taken 0.8 years after starting antiretroviral therapy. The source is a woman under 40 with HIV.

In its sample, this clone was seen a few times. The chain carries TRBV19 and TRBJ1-5; 8 bases map to TRBD1. CDR3 length: 16 residues. V gave up 4 bases and J gave up 5 bases; unmatched junction bases: 10. The germline V gene has CDR1 LNHDA and CDR2 SQIVND (reference sequence). CDR3 in DNA: TGTGCCAGTAGTACACCGGGACAGGTCCAATATCAGCCCCAGCATTTT. Amino acids: CASSTPGQVQYQPQHF.

The chain links TRBV6-6 to TRBJ1-2, with 8 positions matching TRBD1. The V and J ends lost 5 bases and 6 bases, in that order; junction bases with no gene match: 5. This CDR3 region has 13 residues. CDR1 and CDR2 (germline): MNHNY, SVGAGI (reference sequence). This CDR3 is CASSQDRDHGYTF. The DNA for the CDR3 is TGTGCCAGCAGTCAGGACAGGGACCATGGCTACACCTTC.

The V gene is TRBV5-1, the J gene TRBJ2-7, with no clear D. The CDR3 runs to 16 residues. Germline CDR1 and CDR2: SGHRS and YFSETQ. Trimming stripped 5 bases from V and 5 bases from J, with 23 bases between. CDR3 in DNA: TGCGCCAGCAGTTTATCAGCGAACCAAGGCGTGAACGAGCAGTACTTC. This gives the protein CASSLSANQGVNEQYF.

The chain recombines TRBV9 with TRBJ1-1; TRBD1 agrees at 8 bases. The CDR3 is 16 residues long. Germline CDR1 is SGDLS and CDR2 is YYNGEE. J gave up 6 bases and V 3 bases, and 13 bases lay outside the gene matches. Here the CDR3 reads CASSAPSGQAGAEAFF. In DNA, the CDR3 is TGTGCCAGCAGCGCTCCCTCGGGACAGGCTGGGGCTGAAGCTTTCTTT.

V is TRBV9 and J is TRBJ1-2, with 8 bases matching TRBD1. This CDR3 region has 17 residues. The ends lost 4 bases at V and 0 bases at J; junction bases unmatched: 11. Per the germline V gene, CDR1 is SGDLS and CDR2 is YYNGEE. The CDR3 nucleotides are TGTGCCAGCAGCCCCCGGGGGGACAGGCGGTCTAACTATGGCTACACCTTC. Amino acids: CASSPRGDRRSNYGYTF.

The V gene is TRBV18, the J gene TRBJ1-4; D gene ambiguous. CDR1 is KGHSH, CDR2 LQKENI, per germline. V was pared by 3 bases and J by 10 bases, with 9 bases between. CDR3 size: 12 residues. The CDR3 here is CASSPSSGKLFF. The CDR3 bases are TGTGCCAGCTCACCCTCGTCGGGAAAACTGTTTTTT.

V gene TRBV19 combines with J gene TRBJ2-2; D call uncertain. Trimming took off 7 bases at V and 7 bases at J, with 13 bases between the two ends. Germline V gene data show CDR1 as LNHDA and CDR2 as SQIVND (reference sequence). CDR3 length equals 13 residues. CDR3 nucleotide sequence: TGTGCCAGTAACGAGGATTCCGTCGGGGAGCTGTTTTTT. It is translated as CASNEDSVGELFF.

The rearrangement joins TRBV4-1 to TRBJ2-1; TRBD2 matches at 14 bases. The germline V gene encodes CDR1 MGHRA and CDR2 YSYEKL. Germline trimming cut 4 bases from V and 2 bases from J; bases unmatched to any gene: 13. The CDR3 totals 20 residues. The DNA for the CDR3 is TGCGCCAGCAGCCTTAGGACTAGCGGGGGGCGAACTACCACCTACAATGAGCAGTTCTTC. Residues: CASSLRTSGGRTTTYNEQFF.

This clone appeared a single time. The chain has TRBV6-1 and TRBJ2-1; D call uncertain. The germline V and J ends were trimmed by 4 bases and 7 bases, with 11 bases remaining between them. Germline assignment: CDR1 MNHNS and CDR2 SASEGT. The CDR3 consists of 13 residues. The CDR3 DNA sequence: TGTGCCAGCAGTGCCCCCTCGGCTAATGAGCAGTTCTTC. Its protein is CASSAPSANEQFF.

The chain has TRBV4-1 and TRBJ2-7; TRBD1 aligns across 10 bases. Germline CDR1 MGHRA, CDR2 YSYEKL. The V gene end was trimmed by 4 bases and the J gene end by 3 bases; junction bases not matched to a gene: 9. The CDR3 is 16 residues long. Here the CDR3 DNA reads TGCGCCAGCAGCCCGAGCCGGGACAGGGGCTACTACGAGCAGTACTTC. This gives the protein CASSPSRDRGYYEQYF.

Comment on this clone: Distinct nucleotide sequences in the sample also encode this CDR3. This rearrangement joins TRBV5-1 to TRBJ2-3; tentatively, D is TRBD1 (6 bases). The V gene's germline CDR1 is SGHRS and CDR2 YFSETQ. V lost 0 bases to trimming and J lost 1 base, with 6 bases between them. The CDR3 consists of 14 residues. The CDR3 DNA is TGCGCCAGCAGCTTGGCAGGGGGCACAGATACGCAGTATTTT. This encodes CASSLAGGTDTQYF.

The chain has TRBV5-6 and TRBJ1-5; unclear D gene. The CDR3 is 15 residues long. Germline CDR1 SGHDT, CDR2 YYEEEE. V lost 2 bases, J lost 2 bases, and 11 bases lay in between. CDR3 in amino acids: CASSLDGMGNQPQHF. Here the CDR3 DNA reads TGTGCCAGCAGCTTAGACGGGATGGGCAATCAGCCCCAGCATTTT.

The chain uses TRBV7-9 and TRBJ2-3; 8 bases agree with TRBD1. Germline trimming cut 3 bases from V and 4 bases from J; bases unmatched to any gene: 0. The germline gives CDR1 SEHNR, CDR2 FQNEAQ (reference sequence). The CDR3 runs to 13 residues. The CDR3 region is CASSLTGADTQYF. The CDR3 DNA follows: TGTGCCAGCAGCTTGACAGGGGCAGATACGCAGTATTTT.

This sequence joins TRBV7-9 and TRBJ2-3; 8 bases align to TRBD1. The CDR3 totals 14 residues. Germline trimming cut 1 base from V and 4 bases from J; bases unmatched to any gene: 1. The V gene's germline CDR1 is SEHNR and CDR2 FQNEAQ (reference sequence). The CDR3 loop reads CASSLEQGADTQYF. DNA of the CDR3: TGTGCCAGCAGCTTAGAACAGGGGGCAGATACGCAGTATTTT.

The J gene is TRBJ2-4, the V gene TRBV7-2; a weak D match, TRBD1 (5 bases). The ends were cut back, 1 base at V and 9 bases at J, with 10 bases in the middle. The CDR3 covers 13 residues. Germline CDR1 SGHTA, CDR2 FQGNSA. CDR3: CASSLESGFIQYF. Here the CDR3 DNA reads TGTGCCAGCAGCTTAGAGTCAGGGTTCATTCAGTACTTC.

The chain employs TRBV30 and TRBJ2-5; the D gene is possibly TRBD1 (5 bases). Trimming removed 3 bases at V and 1 base at J, with 15 bases between. Germline CDR1 is GTSNPN and CDR2 is SVGIG (reference sequence). The CDR3 totals 15 residues. CDR3: CAWRPPLQAQETQYF. The DNA of the CDR3 is TGTGCCTGGAGGCCCCCGCTACAGGCCCAAGAGACCCAGTACTTC.

Remarks on this clone: The junction departs from the called germline gene at one end, perhaps through a read error. The chain couples TRBV10-3 to TRBJ1-5; D gene uncertain. CDR1 ENHRY and CDR2 SYGVKD come from the germline V gene. CDR3 length: 13 amino acids. CDR3 protein: CASSYLPTQPQHF. The CDR3 bases are TGTGCCAGCAGTTACTTGCCGACTCAGCCCCAGCATTTT.

The count of this clone is one. The rearrangement uses TRBV4-2 and TRBJ1-4; a possible D gene is TRBD1 (5 bases). Germline CDR1 is LGHNA and CDR2 is YNFKEQ. V was shortened by 0 bases and J by 7 bases, with 15 bases between the two germline ends. The CDR3 has 16 amino acids. Written as DNA, the CDR3 is TGTGCCAGCAGCCAAGAGACTTTTGTGGGGACTGAAAAACTGTTTTTT. It yields the protein CASSQETFVGTEKLFF.

V gene TRBV6-1 combines with J gene TRBJ2-1; possibly TRBD1 or TRBD2 for D (7 bases each). The CDR3 is 15 residues long. Trimming pared 3 bases from V and 4 bases from J, leaving 13 bases between. The germline CDR1 and CDR2 sequences are MNHNS and SASEGT. CDR3 sequence: CASSERQGGYNEQFF. DNA of the CDR3: TGTGCCAGCAGTGAGAGACAGGGAGGGTACAATGAGCAGTTCTTC.

The chain couples TRBV11-3 to TRBJ2-2; no firm D call. Between the trimmed V and J ends, which lost 1 base and 3 bases, there was a span of 6 bases. There are 14 residues in the CDR3. CDR1 is SGHNT and CDR2 is YENEEA in the germline V gene. The CDR3 region is CASSLGGYTGELFF. DNA for the CDR3: TGTGCCAGCAGCTTAGGAGGTTACACCGGGGAGCTGTTTTTT.

The genes are TRBV18 and TRBJ2-3; D is unresolved. Germline assignment: CDR1 KGHSH and CDR2 LQKENI. The CDR3 runs 15 residues. With 0 bases removed from V and 5 bases from J, the gap between germline ends came to 12 bases. For the CDR3, the DNA is TGTGCCAGCTCACCACCGGCTGAACCCGGAGATACGCAGTATTTT. Its translation: CASSPPAEPGDTQYF.

The rearrangement uses TRBV6-1 and TRBJ2-1; D gene ambiguous. From germline, CDR1 is MNHNS and CDR2 SASEGT. The CDR3 length is 14 residues. Trimming stripped 5 bases from V and 4 bases from J, with 12 bases between. The CDR3 loop is CASSSGPKYNEQFF. CDR3 sequence (DNA): TGTGCCAGCAGTTCCGGACCGAAATACAATGAGCAGTTCTTC.

The chain couples TRBV5-8 to TRBJ2-2; D is possibly TRBD1 (6 bases). CDR3 length: 17 amino acids. CDR1 SGHTS and CDR2 YDEGEE come from the germline V gene. The ends were cut back, 3 bases at V and 2 bases at J, with 17 bases in the middle. The CDR3: CASSSATGPFNTGELFF. CDR3 nucleotides: TGTGCCAGCAGCTCAGCGACAGGCCCGTTTAACACCGGGGAGCTGTTTTTT.

This clone was counted once. The CDR3 DNA sequence: TGTGCCAGCAGCTTAGGTAACCTGAGGGACGGCTACACCTTC. This sequence encodes CASSLGNLRDGYTF. This chain uses TRBV13 with TRBJ1-2, with D perhaps matching TRBD1 (5 bases). Per germline, CDR1 PRHDT and CDR2 FYEKMQ (reference sequence). The ends were cut back, 0 bases at V and 8 bases at J, with 13 bases in the middle. The CDR3 is made up of 14 amino acids.

V usage is TRBV9 and J usage is TRBJ1-1; TRBD1 aligns across 11 bases. Trimming removed 3 bases from V and 4 bases from J; junction bases left unmatched: 2. The CDR3 covers 14 residues. Germline V lookup: CDR1 SGDLS, CDR2 YYNGEE. CDR3 sequence (DNA): TGTGCCAGCAGCGACGGACAGGGGGCCACTGAAGCTTTCTTT. Protein: CASSDGQGATEAFF.

The gene calls are TRBV4-1 and TRBJ1-5; D remains ambiguous. Germline V lookup: CDR1 MGHRA, CDR2 YSYEKL. V dropped 3 bases and J dropped 3 bases, with 6 bases sitting between them. This CDR3 contains 13 residues. This CDR3 is CASSHTVNQPQHF. The CDR3 nucleotides are TGCGCCAGCAGCCACACGGTCAATCAGCCCCAGCATTTT.

This chain connects TRBV19 to TRBJ1-6; no definite D call. There are 13 residues in the CDR3. The V end was cut by 5 bases, the J end by 8 bases, with 10 bases between. Germline CDR1 is LNHDA and CDR2 is SQIVND (reference sequence). The CDR3 is CASSATRDSPLHF. DNA of the CDR3: TGTGCCAGTAGTGCCACTCGGGATTCACCCCTCCACTTT.

V usage is TRBV7-9 and J usage is TRBJ2-2; D uncertain. This CDR3 contains 17 residues. Trimming took off 1 base at V and 6 bases at J, with 18 bases between the two ends. In germline, CDR1 is SEHNR, CDR2 FQNEAQ (reference sequence). CDR3 amino acids: CASSLVIGLSFAGELFF. The DNA of the CDR3 is TGTGCCAGCAGCTTAGTAATCGGGTTGTCGTTTGCCGGGGAGCTGTTTTTT. The whole variable domain, remainder taken from reference TRBV7-9 and TRBJ2-2, is DTGVSQNPRHKITKRGQNVTFRCDPISEHNRLYWYRQTLGQGPEFLTYFQNEAQLEKSRLLSDRFSAERPKGSFSTLEIQRTEQGDSAMYLCASSLVIGLSFAGELFFGEGSRLTVL.

This clone was recorded once. The chain recombines TRBV27 with TRBJ1-1; D may be TRBD1 (6 bases). V was clipped by 6 bases and J by 11 bases, with 13 bases between them. The CDR3 is 11 residues long. Germline V gene data show CDR1 as MNHEY and CDR2 as SMNVEV (reference sequence). The CDR3 coding sequence is TGTGCCAGCAGCGATACAGGGAGGGCTTTCTTT. Translated: CASSDTGRAFF.

The chain employs TRBV6-1 and TRBJ1-2, with D hard to call. Trimming pared 8 bases from V and 8 bases from J, leaving 21 bases between. CDR1 MNHNS and CDR2 SASEGT come from the germline V gene. This CDR3 has 14 amino acids. This CDR3 reads CASSPKSRAAGYTF. CDR3 nucleotides: TGTGCCAGCTCCCCAAAGTCACGGGCGGCGGGCTACACCTTC.